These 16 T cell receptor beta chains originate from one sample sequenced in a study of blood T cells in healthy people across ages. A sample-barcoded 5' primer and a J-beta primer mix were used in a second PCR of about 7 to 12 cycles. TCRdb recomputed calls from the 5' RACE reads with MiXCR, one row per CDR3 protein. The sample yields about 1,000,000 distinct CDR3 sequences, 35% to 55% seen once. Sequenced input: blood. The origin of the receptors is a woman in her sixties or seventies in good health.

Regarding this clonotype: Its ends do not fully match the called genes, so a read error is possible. Here the CDR3 DNA reads TGTACCAGCAGCCCTGGGAGAAGCTACACAGATACGCAGTATTTT. This sequence encodes CTSSPGRSYTDTQYF. This sequence joins TRBV5-6 and TRBJ2-3; D might be TRBD2 (5 bases). Germline V gene sequence: CDR1 SGHDT, CDR2 YYEEEE. This CDR3 region has 15 residues.

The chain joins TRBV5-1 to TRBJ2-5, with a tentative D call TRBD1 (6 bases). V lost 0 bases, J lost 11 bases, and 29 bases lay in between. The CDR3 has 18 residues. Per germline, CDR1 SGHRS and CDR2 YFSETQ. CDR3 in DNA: TGCGCCAGCAGCTTGGGTTTGGGCCAGGGGTGGTCGGTCCATGAGCAGTACTTC. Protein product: CASSLGLGQGWSVHEQYF.

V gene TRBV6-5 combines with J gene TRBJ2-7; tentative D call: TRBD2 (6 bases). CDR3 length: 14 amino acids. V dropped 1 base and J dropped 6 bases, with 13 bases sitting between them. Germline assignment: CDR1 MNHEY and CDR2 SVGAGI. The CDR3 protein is CASSYYGGAAEQYF. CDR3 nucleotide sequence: TGTGCCAGCAGTTACTACGGAGGGGCGGCCGAGCAGTACTTC.

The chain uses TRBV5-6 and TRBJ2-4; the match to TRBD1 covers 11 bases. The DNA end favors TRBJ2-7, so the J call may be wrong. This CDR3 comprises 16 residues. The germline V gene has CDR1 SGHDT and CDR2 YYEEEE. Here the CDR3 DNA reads TGTGCCAGCAGCTTGGAAGGACAGGGGGCTGTATACGAGCAGTACTTC. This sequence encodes CASSLEGQGAVYEQYF.

Here the CDR3 reads CAISESDRGLTEAFF. The CDR3 DNA is TGTGCCATCAGTGAGTCGGACAGGGGGCTCACTGAAGCTTTCTTT. V is TRBV10-3 and J is TRBJ1-1, with 11 positions matching TRBD1. After removal of 0 bases from V and 4 bases from J, the junction contained 1 base not matched to a gene. The CDR3 extends over 15 amino acids. The V gene's germline CDR1 is ENHRY and CDR2 SYGVKD.

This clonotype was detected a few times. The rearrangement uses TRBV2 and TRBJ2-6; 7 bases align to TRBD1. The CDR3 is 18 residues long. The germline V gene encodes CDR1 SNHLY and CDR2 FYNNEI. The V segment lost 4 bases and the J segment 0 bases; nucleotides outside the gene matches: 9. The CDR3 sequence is CASSGTGQVISGANVLTF. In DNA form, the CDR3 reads TGTGCCAGCAGTGGCACTGGACAGGTTATCTCTGGGGCCAACGTCCTGACTTTC.

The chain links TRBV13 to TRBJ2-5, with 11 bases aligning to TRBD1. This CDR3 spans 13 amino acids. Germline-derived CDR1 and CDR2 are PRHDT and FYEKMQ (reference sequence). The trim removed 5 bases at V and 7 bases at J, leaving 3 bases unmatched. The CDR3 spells CASSQGQGVTQYF. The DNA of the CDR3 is TGTGCCAGCAGCCAGGGACAGGGGGTGACCCAGTACTTC.

The CDR3 sequence is CASSSQYRDRVRETQYF. In DNA, the CDR3 is TGTGCCAGCAGTTCTCAATACAGGGACCGGGTGAGAGAGACCCAGTACTTC. The chain carries TRBV28 and TRBJ2-5; D perhaps matches TRBD1 (6 bases). Trimming stripped 4 bases from V and 4 bases from J, with 22 bases between. Germline V lookup: CDR1 MDHEN, CDR2 SYDVKM. The CDR3 totals 17 residues. The full variable domain, with the rest looked up from reference TRBV28 and TRBJ2-5, is DVKVTQSSRYLVKRTGEKVFLECVQDMDHENMFWYRQDPGLGLRLIYFSYDVKMKEKGDIPEGYSVSREKKERFSLILESASTNQTSMYLCASSSQYRDRVRETQYFGPGTRLLVL.

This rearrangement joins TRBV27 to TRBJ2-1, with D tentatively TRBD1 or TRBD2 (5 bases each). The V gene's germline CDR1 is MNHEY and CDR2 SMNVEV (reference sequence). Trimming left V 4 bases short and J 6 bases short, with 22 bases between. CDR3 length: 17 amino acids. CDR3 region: CASSSGRAASRFNEQFF. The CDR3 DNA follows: TGTGCCAGCAGTTCCGGCAGGGCGGCTAGCCGGTTCAATGAGCAGTTCTTC.

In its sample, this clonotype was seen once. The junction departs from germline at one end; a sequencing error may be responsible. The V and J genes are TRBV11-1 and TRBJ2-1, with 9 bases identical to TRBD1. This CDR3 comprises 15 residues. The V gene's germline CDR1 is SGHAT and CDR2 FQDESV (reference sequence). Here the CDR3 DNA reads TGTGCCAGCAGCGGGGGACAGGGTGGCTACAATAAGCAGTTCTTC. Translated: CASSGGQGGYNKQFF.

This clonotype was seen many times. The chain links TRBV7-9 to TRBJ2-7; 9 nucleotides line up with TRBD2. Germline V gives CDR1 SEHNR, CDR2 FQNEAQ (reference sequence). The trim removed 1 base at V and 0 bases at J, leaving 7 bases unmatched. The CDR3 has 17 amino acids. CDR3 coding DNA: TGTGCCAGCAGCTTAGTTCTTGGGACTAGCAGCTCCTACGAGCAGTACTTC. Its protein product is CASSLVLGTSSSYEQYF. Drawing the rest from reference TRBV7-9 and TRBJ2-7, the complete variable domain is DTGVSQNPRHKITKRGQNVTFRCDPISEHNRLYWYRQTLGQGPEFLTYFQNEAQLEKSRLLSDRFSAERPKGSFSTLEIQRTEQGDSAMYLCASSLVLGTSSSYEQYFGPGTRLTVT.

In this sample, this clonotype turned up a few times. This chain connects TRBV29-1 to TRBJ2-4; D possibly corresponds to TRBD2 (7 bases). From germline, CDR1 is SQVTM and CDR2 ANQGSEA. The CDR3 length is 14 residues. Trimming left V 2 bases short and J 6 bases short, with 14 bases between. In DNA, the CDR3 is TGCAGCGTTGAAAGGGGGGGGCTCGGAAACATTCAGTACTTC. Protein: CSVERGGLGNIQYF.

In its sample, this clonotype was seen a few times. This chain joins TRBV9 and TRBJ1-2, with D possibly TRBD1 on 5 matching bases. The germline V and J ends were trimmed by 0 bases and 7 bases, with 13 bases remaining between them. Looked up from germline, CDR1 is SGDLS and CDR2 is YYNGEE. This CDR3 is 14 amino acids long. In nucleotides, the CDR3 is TGTGCCAGCAGCGTAGATGAGGGGCACATTGGCTACACCTTC. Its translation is CASSVDEGHIGYTF.

In DNA form, the CDR3 reads TGCGCCAGCAGCCAAGAGAGAGAGTACAATGAGCAGTTCTTC. Protein sequence: CASSQEREYNEQFF. The rearrangement links TRBV4-1 to TRBJ2-1; D gene unclear. The germline gives CDR1 MGHRA, CDR2 YSYEKL. The CDR3 is made up of 14 amino acids. Deletions cut 0 bases from V and 4 bases from J, with 7 bases between.

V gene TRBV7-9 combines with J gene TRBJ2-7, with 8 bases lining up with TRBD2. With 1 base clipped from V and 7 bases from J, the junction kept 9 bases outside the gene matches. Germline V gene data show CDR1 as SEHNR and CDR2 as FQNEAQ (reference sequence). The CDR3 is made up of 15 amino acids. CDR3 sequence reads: CASSLEGLGYNEQYF. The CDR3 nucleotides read TGTGCCAGCAGCTTAGAGGGACTAGGATACAATGAGCAGTACTTC.

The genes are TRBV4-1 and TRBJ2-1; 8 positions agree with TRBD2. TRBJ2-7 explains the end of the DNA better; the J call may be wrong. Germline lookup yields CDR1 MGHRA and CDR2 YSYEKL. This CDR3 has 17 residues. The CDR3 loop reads CASSQPLAGKRYNEQYF. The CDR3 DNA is TGCGCCAGCAGCCAACCCTTAGCGGGAAAAAGGTACAATGAGCAGTACTTC.